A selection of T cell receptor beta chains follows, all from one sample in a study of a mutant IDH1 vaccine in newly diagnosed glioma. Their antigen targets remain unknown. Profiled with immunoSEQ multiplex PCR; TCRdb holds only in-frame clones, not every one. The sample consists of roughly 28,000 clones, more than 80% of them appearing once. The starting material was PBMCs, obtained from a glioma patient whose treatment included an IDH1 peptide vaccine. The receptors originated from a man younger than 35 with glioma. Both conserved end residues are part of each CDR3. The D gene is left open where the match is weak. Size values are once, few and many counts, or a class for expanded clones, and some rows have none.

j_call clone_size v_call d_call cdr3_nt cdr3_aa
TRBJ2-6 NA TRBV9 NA TGTGCCAGCAGCCCCAGCTCTGGGGCCAACGTCCTGACTTTC CASSPSSGANVLTF
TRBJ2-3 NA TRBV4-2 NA TGTGCCAGCAGCCCTTGGCCCACCCCCGATACGCAGTATTTT CASSPWPTPDTQYF
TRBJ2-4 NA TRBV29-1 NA TGCAGCGTTGAAAAAGGGGGATGGTGGTACTTC CSVEKGGWWYF
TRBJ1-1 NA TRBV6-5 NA TGTGCCAGCAGTTCGGACTCAGCAAACACTGAAGCTTTCTTT CASSSDSANTEAFF
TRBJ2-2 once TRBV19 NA TGTGCCAGTAGTAGGGGACGAGGGGACACCGGGGAGCTGTTTTTT CASSRGRGDTGELFF
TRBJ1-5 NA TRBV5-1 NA TGCGCCAGCAGCTTGGGTGGGGGGCAAAATCAGCCCCAGCATTTT CASSLGGGQNQPQHF
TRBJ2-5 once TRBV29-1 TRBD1 TGCAGCGTTACCCCTTCGACAGGGTCCCAAGAGACCCAGTACTTC CSVTPSTGSQETQYF
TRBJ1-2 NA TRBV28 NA TGTGCCAGCTCAATCCCGACAGGCGAACTCTATGGCTACACCTTC CASSIPTGELYGYTF
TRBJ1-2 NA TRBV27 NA TGTGCCAGCAGTTTAAACAGGGCGGGTGATGGCTACACCTTC CASSLNRAGDGYTF
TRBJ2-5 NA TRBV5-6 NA TGTGCCAGCAGCTTGGTTCCTAGCGCCCAAGAGACCCAGTACTTC CASSLVPSAQETQYF
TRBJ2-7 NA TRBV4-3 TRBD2 TGCGCCAGCAGCCAAGAGACGGGGAGGGCCCACGAGCAGTACTTC CASSQETGRAHEQYF
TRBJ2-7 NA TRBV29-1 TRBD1 TGCAGCGTTGAAGTCAGCATATTCAGGACAGGGGCGGCCTACGAGCAGTACTTC CSVEVSIFRTGAAYEQYF
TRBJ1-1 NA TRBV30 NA TGTGCCTGGAGGAGGGACGGTGAAGCTTTCTTT CAWRRDGEAFF
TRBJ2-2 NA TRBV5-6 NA TGTGCCAGCAGCTTGGAGGCGGGTCCTCAGGGCACCGGGGAGCTGTTTTTT CASSLEAGPQGTGELFF
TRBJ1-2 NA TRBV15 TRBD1 TGTGCCACCAGCAGACCCGGGACAGGGGGAACCAACTATGGCTACACCTTC CATSRPGTGGTNYGYTF
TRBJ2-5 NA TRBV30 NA TGTGCCTGGAGTACCCTGAACCAAGAGACCCAGTACTTC CAWSTLNQETQYF
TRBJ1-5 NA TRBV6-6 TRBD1 TGTGCCAGCAGGGAGGACAGGGGCAATCAGCCCCAGCATTTT CASREDRGNQPQHF
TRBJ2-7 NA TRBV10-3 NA TGTGCCATCAGTGAGTATGGCGGTTCCTACGAGCAGTACTTC CAISEYGGSYEQYF
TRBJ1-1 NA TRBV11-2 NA TGTGCCAGCAGTGCCCGCCTAATAGGAGGAGAAGCTTTCTTT CASSARLIGGEAFF
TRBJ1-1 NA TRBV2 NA TGTGCCAGCAGTGGGCAGGGGCTCGCTGAAGCTTTCTTT CASSGQGLAEAFF
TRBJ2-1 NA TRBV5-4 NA TGTGCCAGCAGCTTGGGAGACAGGTCTTACAATGAGCAGTTCTTC CASSLGDRSYNEQFF
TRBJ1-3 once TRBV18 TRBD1 TGTGCCAGCTCACCCGGACAGGGGAGAAACACCATATATTTT CASSPGQGRNTIYF
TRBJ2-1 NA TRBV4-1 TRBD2 TGCGCCAGCAGCCAAGGACTCACCCCCGGGGGGGAGCAGTTCTTC CASSQGLTPGGEQFF